This T cell receptor beta chain is drawn from a study of cytomegalovirus exposure and HLA in healthy donors. Turning to this clone: As yet, its antigen is unknown.

PCR was performed using 60 Vbeta and 13 Jbeta primers. The repertoire was sequenced with immunoSEQ multiplex PCR; TCRdb's copy has only in-frame clones and lacks some. The table records approximately 180,000 clones, about 87% of them present only once. Each of the donors was a healthy bone marrow donor. The germline V gene has CDR1 SGHVS and CDR2 FQNEAQ. This CDR3 spans 14 amino acids. Trimming shortened V by 2 bases and J by 2 bases, and 10 bases separated the two germline ends. Findings and caveats of the study: Most TCR sequences showed up rarely, but some public TCRs showed up in many donors.

The receptor's source is a woman under 30 in good health and CMV-seronegative. The chain recombines TRBV7-8 with TRBJ2-7; D possibly corresponds to TRBD2 (6 bases). Sequenced: PBMCs. CDR3 bases: TGTGCCAGCAGCTTAAGGGCGGGGACCTACGAGCAGTACTTC. It is translated as CASSLRAGTYEQYF.